This T cell receptor (beta chain) was sequenced in a study of shared clonotypes between healthy human individuals. Study-level points and caveats: Naive subsets tended to show greater estimated richness than memory subsets.

Terminally differentiated effector memory CD45RA+ cells were excluded from the naive CD8 cells, which were CD45RO-negative and positively selected for CCR7. Here immunoSEQ multiplex PCR was the method, and the copy in TCRdb shows in-frame clones only, minus some. The data hold about 580,000 clones, with 98% observed a single time. As to this clone: Its antigen is undetermined.

What was sequenced was naive CD8+ T cells sorted from blood. This receptor was taken from a man aged 25-45 years in good health.

The CDR3 DNA reads TGTGCCAGCAGCCCGAGGACAGGGGTCGAAGAGACCCAGTACTTC. As protein: CASSPRTGVEETQYF. This rearrangement joins TRBV7-9 to TRBJ2-5; TRBD1 matches at 9 bases. Germline V gene sequence: CDR1 SEHNR, CDR2 FQNEAQ (reference sequence). This CDR3 has 15 residues. V lost 5 bases to trimming and J lost 3 bases; unmatched junction nucleotides: 7.